Sequencing of this T cell receptor (beta chain) was carried out in a study of blood T cell repertoires in COVID-19. The CDR3 is made up of 15 amino acids. Germline values: CDR1 SGHRS, CDR2 YFSETQ. The trim removed 4 bases at V and 1 base at J, leaving 6 bases unmatched. Method: immunoSEQ multiplex PCR; TCRdb's copy keeps in-frame clones and lacks some. The repertoire has about 220,000 clones, about 80% of them found once; the top ten carry about 1.3%. This TCR was recovered from a middle-aged woman with acute COVID-19. The sample was PBMCs or T cells enriched from blood (not recorded which). The gene calls are TRBV5-1 and TRBJ2-5; 8 bases line up with TRBD2. Here the CDR3 DNA reads TGCGCCAGCAGCCTGGCAGCGGGGGCCCAAGAGACCCAGTACTTC. It encodes CASSLAAGAQETQYF.